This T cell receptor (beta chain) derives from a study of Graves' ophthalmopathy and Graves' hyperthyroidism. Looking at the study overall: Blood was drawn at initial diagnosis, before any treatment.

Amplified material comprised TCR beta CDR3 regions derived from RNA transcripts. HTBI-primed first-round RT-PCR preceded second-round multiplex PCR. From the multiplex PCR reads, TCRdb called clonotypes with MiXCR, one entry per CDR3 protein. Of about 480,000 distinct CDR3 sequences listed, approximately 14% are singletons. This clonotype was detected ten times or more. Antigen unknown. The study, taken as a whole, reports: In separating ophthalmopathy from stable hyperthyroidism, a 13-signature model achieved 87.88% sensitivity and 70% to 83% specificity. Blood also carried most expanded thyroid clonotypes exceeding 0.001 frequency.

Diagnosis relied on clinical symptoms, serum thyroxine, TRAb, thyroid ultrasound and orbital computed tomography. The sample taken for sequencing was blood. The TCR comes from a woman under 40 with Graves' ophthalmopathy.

CDR3 amino acids: CASSSEGQVGSPLHF. The CDR3 region has the DNA TGTGCCAGCAGCTCGGAGGGGCAGGTAGGGTCACCCCTCCACTTT. This chain links TRBV7-2 with TRBJ1-6; D is perhaps TRBD1 (5 bases). The V end was cut by 4 bases, the J end by 10 bases, with 17 bases between. The CDR3 is 15 amino acids. Germline CDR1 is SGHTA and CDR2 is FQGNSA.